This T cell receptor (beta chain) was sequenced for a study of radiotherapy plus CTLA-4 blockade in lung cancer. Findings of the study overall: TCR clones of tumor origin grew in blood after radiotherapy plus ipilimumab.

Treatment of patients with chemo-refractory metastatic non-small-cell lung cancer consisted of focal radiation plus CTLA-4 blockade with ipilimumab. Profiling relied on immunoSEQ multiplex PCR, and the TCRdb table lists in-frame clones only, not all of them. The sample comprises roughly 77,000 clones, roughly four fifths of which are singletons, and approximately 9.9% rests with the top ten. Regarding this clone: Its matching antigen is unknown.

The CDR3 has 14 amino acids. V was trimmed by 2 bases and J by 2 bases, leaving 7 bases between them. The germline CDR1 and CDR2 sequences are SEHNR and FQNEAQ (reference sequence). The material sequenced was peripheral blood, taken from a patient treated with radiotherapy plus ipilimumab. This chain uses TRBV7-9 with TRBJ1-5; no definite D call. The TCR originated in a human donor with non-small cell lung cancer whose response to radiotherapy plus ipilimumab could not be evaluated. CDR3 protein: CASSLTEGNQPQHF. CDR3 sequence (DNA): TGTGCCAGCAGCTTAACAGAAGGCAATCAGCCCCAGCATTTT.